These T cell receptor beta chains were read from a single sample in a study of shared T cell receptors in the human thymus. TCRdb keeps only in-frame clones here, not all; method: immunoSEQ multiplex PCR. The table records about 380,000 clones, roughly 94% of them present only once. The sequenced sample was thymocytes. Receptors were obtained from a human donor. Both conserved end residues are part of each CDR3. The D gene is left open where the match is weak.

NA,TRBV11-2,TRBJ1-1,CASSPQDSKLNTEAFF
NA,TRBV28,TRBJ2-3,CASSPGAGSLGDTQYF
TRBD1,TRBV28,TRBJ1-2,CASSYHVGTGHGYTF
NA,TRBV12-5,TRBJ2-3,CASGLPAPHPLSTDTQYF
TRBD2,TRBV18,TRBJ2-7,CASSPYLRLAGGLSPPYEQYF
NA,TRBV27,TRBJ1-5,CASSLGGGQPQHF
TRBD1,TRBV27,TRBJ2-5,CASSLGTGGQETQYF
TRBD2,TRBV10-3,TRBJ2-7,CAISGGLLLAGAYEQYF
NA,TRBV9,TRBJ2-3,CASSVAGVADTQYF
TRBD1,TRBV2,TRBJ1-5,CASRKQGAGNQPQHF
NA,TRBV15,TRBJ1-1,CATSSRRRNTEAFF
TRBD2,TRBV5-4,TRBJ2-7,CASSLELAGNSYEQYF
TRBD2,TRBV5-1,TRBJ2-3,CASSLLAGTDTQYF
TRBD2,TRBV5-5,TRBJ2-5,CASSLIAGVKETQYF